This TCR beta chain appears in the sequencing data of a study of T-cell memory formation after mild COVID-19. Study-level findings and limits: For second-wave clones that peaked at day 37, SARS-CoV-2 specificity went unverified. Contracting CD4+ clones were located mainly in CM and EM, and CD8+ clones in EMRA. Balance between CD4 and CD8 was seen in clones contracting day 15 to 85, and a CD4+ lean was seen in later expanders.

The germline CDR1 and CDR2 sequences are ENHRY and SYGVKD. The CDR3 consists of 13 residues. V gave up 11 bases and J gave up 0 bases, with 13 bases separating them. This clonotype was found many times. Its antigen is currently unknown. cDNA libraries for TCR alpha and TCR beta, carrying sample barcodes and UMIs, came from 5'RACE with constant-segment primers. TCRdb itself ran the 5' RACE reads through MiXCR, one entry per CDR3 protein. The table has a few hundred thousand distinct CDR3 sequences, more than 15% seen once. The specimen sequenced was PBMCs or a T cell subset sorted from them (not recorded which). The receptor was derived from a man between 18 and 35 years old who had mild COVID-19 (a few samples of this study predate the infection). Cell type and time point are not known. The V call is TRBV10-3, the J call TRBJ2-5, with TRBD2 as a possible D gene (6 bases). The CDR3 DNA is TGTGCCGTGGGTTCTAGCGACCAAGAGACCCAGTACTTC. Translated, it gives CAVGSSDQETQYF.